Below are 7 T cell receptor beta chains sequenced from a single sample in a study of beta chain features in type 1 diabetes. As every portion of the isolated RNA was reverse transcribed, the sequencing read expressed TCRB transcripts. Only in-frame clones appear in the TCRdb table, and some are missing; sequencing was by immunoSEQ multiplex PCR. The repertoire consists of about 230,000 clones, with 9.6% occurring once and the leading ten covering under 0.035%. The source material was naive CD4+ T cells from blood. Receptor source: a woman aged 18-35 years in good health.

V is TRBV2 and J is TRBJ1-1; 7 nucleotides agree with TRBD1. The V gene's germline CDR1 is SNHLY and CDR2 FYNNEI. V gave up 6 bases and J gave up 3 bases; unmatched junction bases: 7. The CDR3 sequence is 14 residues long. CDR3 nucleotide sequence: TGTGCCAGCAGGACAGGGACCAGGGACACTGAAGCTTTCTTT. This translates into CASRTGTRDTEAFF.

V gene TRBV7-9 combines with J gene TRBJ2-2, with TRBD1 matching over 8 bases. The germline CDR1 and CDR2 sequences are SEHNR and FQNEAQ (reference sequence). Trimming took 5 bases from V and 7 from J; bases not matched to a gene: 9. The CDR3 is 15 residues long. The CDR3 coding sequence is TGTGCCAGCAGCACGCGGGACAGGTCGGGCGGGGAGCTGTTTTTT. This sequence encodes CASSTRDRSGGELFF. The full variable domain, completed using reference TRBV7-9 and TRBJ2-2, is DTGVSQNPRHKITKRGQNVTFRCDPISEHNRLYWYRQTLGQGPEFLTYFQNEAQLEKSRLLSDRFSAERPKGSFSTLEIQRTEQGDSAMYLCASSTRDRSGGELFFGEGSRLTVL.

This clone showed up just a few times. This sequence joins TRBV7-3 and TRBJ1-1; D ambiguous. Germline loops: CDR1 SGHTA, CDR2 FQGTGA. The V end was cut by 1 base, the J end by 1 base, with 7 bases between. The CDR3 has 14 amino acids. The CDR3 is CASSLMAQNTEAFF. The CDR3 DNA reads as TGTGCCAGCAGCTTAATGGCCCAGAACACTGAAGCTTTCTTT.

In this sample, this clone turned up a few times. The genes are TRBV2 and TRBJ1-2, with TRBD1 matching over 7 bases. Germline assignment: CDR1 SNHLY and CDR2 FYNNEI. With V trimmed by 5 bases and J by 3 bases, 3 bases remained unmatched. There are 13 residues in the CDR3. In DNA, the CDR3 is TGTGCCAGCAGTAGGGACAGCTACTATGGCTACACCTTC. Amino acid sequence: CASSRDSYYGYTF.

The chain is built from TRBV18 and TRBJ2-1; 8 bases are a match to TRBD1. Germline lookup yields CDR1 KGHSH and CDR2 LQKENI. V was clipped by 1 base and J by 3 bases; unmatched bases: 2. The CDR3 is 15 amino acids. The CDR3 is CASSPQGQVYNEQFF. For the CDR3, the DNA is TGTGCCAGCTCACCACAGGGACAGGTCTACAATGAGCAGTTCTTC.

There are a few counts of this clone. The CDR3: CAWSREPGNTIYF. The DNA of the CDR3 is TGTGCCTGGAGTCGAGAGCCTGGAAACACCATATATTTT. The chain has TRBV30 and TRBJ1-3; D is uncertain. The CDR3 contains 13 residues. The ends were cut back, 2 bases at V and 2 bases at J, with 7 bases in the middle. The germline V gene encodes CDR1 GTSNPN and CDR2 SVGIG (reference sequence).

This clone was seen only a few times. This chain joins TRBV6-6 and TRBJ1-5; D is undetermined. Trimming stripped 6 bases from V and 6 bases from J, with 9 bases between. The CDR3 has 12 residues. Germline loops: CDR1 MNHNY, CDR2 SVGAGI (reference sequence). The DNA of the CDR3 is TGTGCCAGCAGCTCCGGGGTTCAGCCCCAGCATTTT. It specifies CASSSGVQPQHF.